These T cell receptor beta chains were read from a single sample in a study of blood T cell repertoires in COVID-19. Here immunoSEQ multiplex PCR was the method, and the copy in TCRdb shows in-frame clones only, minus some. The table lists 30,000 to 40,000 clones, just over 85% of them singletons, with just over 5.5% in the top ten. Material for sequencing was peripheral blood. The receptor source for this set is a woman older than 75 with active or convalescent COVID-19. Each CDR3 is given with its conserved first and last residue. D genes are given only for firm matches. Size values are once, few and many counts, or a class for expanded clones, and some rows have none.

d_call	v_call	clone_size	j_call	cdr3_aa	cdr3_nt
TRBD1	TRBV5-1	once	TRBJ1-6	CASSEVTGGYNSPLHF	TGCGCCAGCAGCGAGGTTACAGGGGGCTATAATTCACCCCTCCACTTT
-	TRBV21-1	-	TRBJ2-1	CASSKGTGGPYNEQFF	TGTGCCAGCAGCAAAGGGACAGGGGGCCCCTACAATGAGCAGTTCTTC
-	TRBV6-5	-	TRBJ1-2	CAILDRTGENYGYTF	TGTGCCATCCTCGACAGGACCGGGGAAAACTATGGCTACACCTTC
TRBD1	TRBV6-5	-	TRBJ2-1	CASSPDRGRLNEQFF	TGTGCCAGCAGCCCGGACAGGGGGCGCTTAAATGAGCAGTTCTTC
TRBD2	TRBV2	-	TRBJ2-1	CASGGLANNEQFF	TGTGCCAGCGGAGGACTAGCTAACAATGAGCAGTTCTTC
TRBD1	TRBV20-1	-	TRBJ1-4	CSASSGQGVKLFF	TGCAGTGCTAGTTCGGGGCAGGGGGTAAAACTGTTTTTT
-	TRBV15	-	TRBJ2-5	CATSRDQRETQYF	TGTGCCACCAGCAGAGATCAACGGGAGACCCAGTACTTC
TRBD2	TRBV11-1	-	TRBJ2-2	CASSSSGRLTGELFF	TGTGCCAGCAGCTCTAGCGGGAGGTTAACCGGGGAGCTGTTTTTT
TRBD1	TRBV2	-	TRBJ1-1	CASSFHGQGTEAFF	TGTGCCAGCAGTTTCCACGGACAGGGCACTGAAGCTTTCTTT
TRBD2	TRBV4-2	-	TRBJ2-1	CASSQGSGGARHEQFF	TGTGCCAGCAGCCAAGGTAGCGGGGGGGCAAGGCATGAGCAGTTCTTC
TRBD1	TRBV6-5	-	TRBJ1-2	CASIKTGGAYGYTF	TGTGCCAGCATCAAGACAGGGGGTGCCTATGGCTACACCTTC
TRBD1	TRBV18	-	TRBJ1-4	CASSPQGQNEKLFF	TGTGCCAGCTCCCCGCAGGGACAGAATGAAAAACTGTTTTTT
-	TRBV6-6	-	TRBJ2-1	CASRQDNYNEQFF	TGTGCCAGCAGACAGGACAACTACAATGAGCAGTTCTTC
-	TRBV19	few	TRBJ1-1	CASLREANTEAFF	TGTGCCAGCCTCAGGGAGGCGAACACTGAAGCTTTCTTT
-	TRBV2	-	TRBJ1-2	CASTRVRSGYTF	TGTGCCAGCACGAGGGTTAGGAGTGGCTACACCTTC
TRBD2	TRBV3-1/TRBV3-2	-	TRBJ2-1	CASSQVWGGCLNEQFF	TGTGCCAGCAGCCAGGTCTGGGGGGGTTGCCTCAATGAGCAGTTCTTC
-	TRBV10-3	-	TRBJ1-3	CAITLGAGNTIYF	TGTGCCATCACCCTGGGGGCAGGAAACACCATATATTTT
TRBD2	TRBV18	-	TRBJ2-3	CASSPGTSEDTQYF	TGTGCCAGCTCACCAGGGACTAGCGAAGATACGCAGTATTTT
TRBD1	TRBV18	-	TRBJ1-3	CASSPTGVDASGNTIYF	TGTGCCAGCTCACCGACAGGGGTCGATGCCTCTGGAAACACCATATATTTT
TRBD1	TRBV7-6	-	TRBJ2-3	CASSARPNRGTSTDTQYF	TGTGCCAGCAGCGCCCGACCTAACAGGGGAACTAGCACAGATACGCAGTATTTT
-	TRBV6-5	-	TRBJ1-2	CASSTSLGYTF	TGTGCCAGCAGTACAAGTCTGGGCTACACCTTC
TRBD1	TRBV6-5	-	TRBJ2-5	CASSYQTGGWETQYF	TGTGCCAGCAGTTACCAAACAGGGGGCTGGGAGACCCAGTACTTC
-	TRBV28	-	TRBJ2-1	CASSLRTTARGNEQFF	TGTGCCAGCAGTTTAAGGACCACAGCCCGGGGCAATGAGCAGTTCTTC
TRBD2	TRBV30	-	TRBJ2-3	CAWTAGSTDTQYF	TGTGCCTGGACAGCGGGGAGCACAGATACGCAGTATTTT
TRBD1	TRBV14	-	TRBJ2-7	CASSDQGALRGVEQYF	TGTGCCAGCAGCGACCAGGGGGCATTAAGGGGGGTCGAGCAGTACTTC
-	TRBV28	few	TRBJ2-3	CASSSRTVSPSPDTQYF	TGTGCCAGCAGTTCCCGGACAGTAAGTCCCAGCCCAGATACGCAGTATTTT
TRBD1	TRBV5-8	-	TRBJ1-4	CASSLTGVREKLFF	TGTGCCAGCAGCCTGACAGGGGTTCGTGAAAAACTGTTTTTT
-	TRBV7-3	-	TRBJ2-1	CASSFLSSEQFF	TGTGCCAGCAGCTTCCTCTCTAGTGAGCAGTTCTTC
TRBD2	TRBV7-9	few	TRBJ2-5	CASSLMGGQETQYF	TGTGCCAGCAGCTTAATGGGGGGGCAAGAGACCCAGTACTTC